This TCR beta chain appears in the sequencing data of a study of regulatory T cells in long-lasting Graves disease. Construction of the TCR beta libraries employed iRepertoire HTBI primers in conjunction with Arm-PCR of CDR3 regions. TCRdb redid the calling of the multiplex PCR reads with MiXCR, one entry per CDR3 protein. The sample yields 250,000 to 300,000 distinct CDR3 sequences, approximately 20% seen once. Time point in this sample: persistent/refractory GD, antithyroid drugs over 5 years with positive TRAb. Preparation of the TCR library used RNA extracted from PBMCs. This CDR3 is built from 14 residues. Trimming took off 5 bases at V and 1 base at J, with 11 bases between the two ends. Germline CDR1 MNHEY, CDR2 SVGEGT. This clonotype was seen many times.

This TCR was recovered from a female donor with Graves disease. The chain has TRBV6-2 or TRBV6-3 and TRBJ2-5, with D maybe TRBD2 (5 bases). Sequencing used peripheral blood mononuclear cells (PBMCs), obtained when the disease was refractory, from a patient treated with antithyroid drugs. This chain's CDR3 is CASSENSGQETQYF. As DNA, the CDR3 is TGTGCCAGCAGTGAAAACAGCGGCCAAGAGACCCAGTACTTC.